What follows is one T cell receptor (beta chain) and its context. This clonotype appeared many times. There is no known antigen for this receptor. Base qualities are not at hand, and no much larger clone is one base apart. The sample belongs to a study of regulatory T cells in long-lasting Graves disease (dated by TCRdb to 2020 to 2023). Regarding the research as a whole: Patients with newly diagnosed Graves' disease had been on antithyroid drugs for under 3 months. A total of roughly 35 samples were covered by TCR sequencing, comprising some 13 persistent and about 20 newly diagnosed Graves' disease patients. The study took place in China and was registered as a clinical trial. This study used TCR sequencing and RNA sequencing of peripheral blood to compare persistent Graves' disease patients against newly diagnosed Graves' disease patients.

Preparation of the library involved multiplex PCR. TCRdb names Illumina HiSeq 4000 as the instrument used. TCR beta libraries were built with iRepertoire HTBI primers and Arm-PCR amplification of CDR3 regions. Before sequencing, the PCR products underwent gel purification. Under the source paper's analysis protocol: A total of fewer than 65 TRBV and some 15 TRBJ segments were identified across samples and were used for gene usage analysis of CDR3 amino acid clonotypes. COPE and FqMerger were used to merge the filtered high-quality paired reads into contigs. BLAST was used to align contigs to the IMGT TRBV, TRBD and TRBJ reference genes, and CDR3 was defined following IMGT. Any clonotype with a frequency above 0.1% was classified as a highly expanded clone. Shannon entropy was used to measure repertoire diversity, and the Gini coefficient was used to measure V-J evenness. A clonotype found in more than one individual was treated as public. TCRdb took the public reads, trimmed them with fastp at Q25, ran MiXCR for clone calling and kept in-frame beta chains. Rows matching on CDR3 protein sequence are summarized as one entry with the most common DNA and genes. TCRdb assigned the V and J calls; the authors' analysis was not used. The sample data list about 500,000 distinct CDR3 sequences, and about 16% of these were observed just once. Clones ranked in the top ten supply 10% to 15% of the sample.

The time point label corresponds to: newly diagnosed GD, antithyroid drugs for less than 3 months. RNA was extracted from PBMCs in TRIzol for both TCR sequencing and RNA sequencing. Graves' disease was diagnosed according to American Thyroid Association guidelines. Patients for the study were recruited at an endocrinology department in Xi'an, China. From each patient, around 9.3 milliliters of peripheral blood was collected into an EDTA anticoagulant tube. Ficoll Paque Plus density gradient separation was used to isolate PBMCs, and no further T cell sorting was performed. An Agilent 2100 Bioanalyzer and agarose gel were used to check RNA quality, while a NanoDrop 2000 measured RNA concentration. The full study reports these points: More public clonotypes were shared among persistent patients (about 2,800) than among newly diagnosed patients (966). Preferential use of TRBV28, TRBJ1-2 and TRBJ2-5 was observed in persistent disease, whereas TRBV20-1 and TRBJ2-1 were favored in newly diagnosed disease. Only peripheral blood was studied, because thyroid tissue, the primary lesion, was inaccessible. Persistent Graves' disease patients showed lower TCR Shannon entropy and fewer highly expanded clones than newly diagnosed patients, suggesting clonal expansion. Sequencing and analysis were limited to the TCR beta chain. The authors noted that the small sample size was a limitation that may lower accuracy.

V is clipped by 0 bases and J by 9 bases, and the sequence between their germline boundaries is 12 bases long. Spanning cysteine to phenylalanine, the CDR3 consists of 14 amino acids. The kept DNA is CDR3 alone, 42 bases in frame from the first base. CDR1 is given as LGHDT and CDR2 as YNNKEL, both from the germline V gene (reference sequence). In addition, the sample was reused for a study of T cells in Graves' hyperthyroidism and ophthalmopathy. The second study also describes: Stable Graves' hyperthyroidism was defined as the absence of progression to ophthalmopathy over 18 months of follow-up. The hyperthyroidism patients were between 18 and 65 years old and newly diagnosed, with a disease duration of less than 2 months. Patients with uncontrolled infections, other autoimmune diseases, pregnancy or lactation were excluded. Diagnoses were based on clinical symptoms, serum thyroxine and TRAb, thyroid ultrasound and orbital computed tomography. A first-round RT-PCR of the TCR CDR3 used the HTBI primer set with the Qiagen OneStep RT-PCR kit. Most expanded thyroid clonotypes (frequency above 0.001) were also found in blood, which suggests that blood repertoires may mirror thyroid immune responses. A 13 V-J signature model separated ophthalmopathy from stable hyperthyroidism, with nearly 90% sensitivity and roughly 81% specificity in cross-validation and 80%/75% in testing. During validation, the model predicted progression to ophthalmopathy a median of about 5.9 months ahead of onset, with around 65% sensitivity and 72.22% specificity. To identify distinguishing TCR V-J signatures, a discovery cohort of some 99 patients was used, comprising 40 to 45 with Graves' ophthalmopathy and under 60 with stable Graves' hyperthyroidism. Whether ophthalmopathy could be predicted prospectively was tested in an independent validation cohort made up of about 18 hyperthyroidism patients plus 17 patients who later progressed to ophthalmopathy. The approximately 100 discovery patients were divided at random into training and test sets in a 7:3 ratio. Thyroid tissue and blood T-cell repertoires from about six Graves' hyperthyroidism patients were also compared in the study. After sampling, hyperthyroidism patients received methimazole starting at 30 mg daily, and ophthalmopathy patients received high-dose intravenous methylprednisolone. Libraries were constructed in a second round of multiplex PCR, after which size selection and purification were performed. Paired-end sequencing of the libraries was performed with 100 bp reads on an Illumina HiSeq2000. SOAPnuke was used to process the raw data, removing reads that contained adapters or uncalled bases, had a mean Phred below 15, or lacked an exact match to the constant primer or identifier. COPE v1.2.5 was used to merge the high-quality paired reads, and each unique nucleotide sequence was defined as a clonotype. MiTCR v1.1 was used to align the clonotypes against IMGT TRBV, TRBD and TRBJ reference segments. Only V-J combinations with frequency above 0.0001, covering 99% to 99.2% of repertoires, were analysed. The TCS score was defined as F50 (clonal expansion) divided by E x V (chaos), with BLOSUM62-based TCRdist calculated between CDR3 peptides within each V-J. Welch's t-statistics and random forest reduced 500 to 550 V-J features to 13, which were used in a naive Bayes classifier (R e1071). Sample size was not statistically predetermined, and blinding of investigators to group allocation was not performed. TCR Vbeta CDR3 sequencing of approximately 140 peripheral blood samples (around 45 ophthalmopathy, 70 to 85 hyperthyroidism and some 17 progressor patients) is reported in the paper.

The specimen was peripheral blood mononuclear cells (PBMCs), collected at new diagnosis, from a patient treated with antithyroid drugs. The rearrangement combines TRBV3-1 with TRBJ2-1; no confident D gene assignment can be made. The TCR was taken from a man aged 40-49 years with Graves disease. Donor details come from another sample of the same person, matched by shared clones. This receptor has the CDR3 CASSQDLAVSEQFF. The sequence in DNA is TGTGCCAGCAGCCAAGATCTGGCAGTCAGTGAGCAGTTCTTC.